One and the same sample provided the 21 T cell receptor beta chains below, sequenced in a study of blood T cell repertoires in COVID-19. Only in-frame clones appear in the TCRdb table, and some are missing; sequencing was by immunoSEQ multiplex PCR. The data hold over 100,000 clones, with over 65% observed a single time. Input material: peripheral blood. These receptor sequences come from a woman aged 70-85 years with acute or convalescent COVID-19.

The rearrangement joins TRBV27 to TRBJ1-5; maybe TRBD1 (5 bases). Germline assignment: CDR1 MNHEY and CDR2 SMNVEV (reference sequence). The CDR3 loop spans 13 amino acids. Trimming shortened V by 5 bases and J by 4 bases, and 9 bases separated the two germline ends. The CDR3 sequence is CASSIDSNQPQHF. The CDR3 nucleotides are TGTGCCAGCAGTATTGACAGTAATCAGCCCCAGCATTTT.

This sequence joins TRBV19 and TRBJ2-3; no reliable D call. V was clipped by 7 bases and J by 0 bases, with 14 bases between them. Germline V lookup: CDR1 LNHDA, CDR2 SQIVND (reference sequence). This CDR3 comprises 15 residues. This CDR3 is CASTPSGSSTDTQYF. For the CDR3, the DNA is TGTGCCAGTACCCCCTCAGGTTCTAGCACAGATACGCAGTATTTT.

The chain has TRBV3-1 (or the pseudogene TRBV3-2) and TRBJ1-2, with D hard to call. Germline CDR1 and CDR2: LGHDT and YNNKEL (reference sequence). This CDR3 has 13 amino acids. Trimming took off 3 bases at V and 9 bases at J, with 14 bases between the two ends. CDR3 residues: CASSQGAGGRYTF. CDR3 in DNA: TGTGCCAGCAGCCAGGGCGCTGGAGGTCGCTACACCTTC.

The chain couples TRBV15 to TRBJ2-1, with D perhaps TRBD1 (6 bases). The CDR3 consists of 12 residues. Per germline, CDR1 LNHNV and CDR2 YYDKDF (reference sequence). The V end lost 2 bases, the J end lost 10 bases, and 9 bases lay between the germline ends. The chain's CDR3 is CATSRNREEQFF. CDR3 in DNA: TGTGCCACCAGCAGAAACAGGGAAGAGCAGTTCTTC.

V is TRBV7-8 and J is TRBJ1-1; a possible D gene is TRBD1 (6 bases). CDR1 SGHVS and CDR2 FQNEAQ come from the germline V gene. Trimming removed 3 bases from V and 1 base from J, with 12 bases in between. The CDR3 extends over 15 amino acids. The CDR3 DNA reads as TGTGCCAGCAGCTTTCAGGGGAATGCGAACACTGAAGCTTTCTTT. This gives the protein CASSFQGNANTEAFF.

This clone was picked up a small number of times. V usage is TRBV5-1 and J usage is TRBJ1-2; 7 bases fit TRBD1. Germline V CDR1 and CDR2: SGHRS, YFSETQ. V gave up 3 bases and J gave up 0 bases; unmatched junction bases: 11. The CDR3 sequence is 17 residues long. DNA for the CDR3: TGCGCCAGCAGCTGGCGTACAGGGGAACTAACTAACTATGGCTACACCTTC. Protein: CASSWRTGELTNYGYTF.

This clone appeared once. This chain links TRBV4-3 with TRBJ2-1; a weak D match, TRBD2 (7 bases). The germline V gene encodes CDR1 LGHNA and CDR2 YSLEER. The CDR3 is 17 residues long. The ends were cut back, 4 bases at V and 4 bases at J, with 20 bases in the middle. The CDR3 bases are TGCGCCAGCAGCCCAAGAGTCCGGGGGGCGTTTTACAATGAGCAGTTCTTC. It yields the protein CASSPRVRGAFYNEQFF.

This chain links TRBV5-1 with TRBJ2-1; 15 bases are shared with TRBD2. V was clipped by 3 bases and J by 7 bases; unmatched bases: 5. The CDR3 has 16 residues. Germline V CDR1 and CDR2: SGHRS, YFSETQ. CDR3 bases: TGCGCCAGCAGCTCCGGACTAGCGGGGGGGCCTAATGAGCAGTTCTTC. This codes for CASSSGLAGGPNEQFF.

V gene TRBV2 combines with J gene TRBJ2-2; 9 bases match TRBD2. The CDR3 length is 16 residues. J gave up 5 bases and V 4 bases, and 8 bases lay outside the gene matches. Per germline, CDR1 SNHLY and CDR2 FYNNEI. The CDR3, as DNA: TGTGCCAGCAGTGTGATGCGGGGGGGCGGAACCGGGGAGCTGTTTTTT. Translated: CASSVMRGGGTGELFF.

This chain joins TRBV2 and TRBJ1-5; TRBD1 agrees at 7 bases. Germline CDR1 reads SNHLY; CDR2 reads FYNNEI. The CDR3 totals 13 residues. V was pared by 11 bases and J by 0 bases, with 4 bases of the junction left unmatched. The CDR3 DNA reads TGTGCCGGCGGGACAGTTAGCAATCAGCCCCAGCATTTT. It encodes CAGGTVSNQPQHF.

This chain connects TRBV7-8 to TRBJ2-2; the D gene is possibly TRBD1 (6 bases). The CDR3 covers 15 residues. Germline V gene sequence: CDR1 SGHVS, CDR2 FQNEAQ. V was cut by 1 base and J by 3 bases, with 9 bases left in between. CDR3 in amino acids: CASSLEYRDTGELFF. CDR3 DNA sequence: TGTGCCAGCAGCTTAGAGTACAGGGACACCGGGGAGCTGTTTTTT. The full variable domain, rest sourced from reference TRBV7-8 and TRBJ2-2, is GAGVSQSPRYKVAKRGQDVALRCDPISGHVSLFWYQQALGQGPEFLTYFQNEAQLDKSGLPSDRFFAERPEGSVSTLKIQRTQQEDSAVYLCASSLEYRDTGELFFGEGSRLTVL.

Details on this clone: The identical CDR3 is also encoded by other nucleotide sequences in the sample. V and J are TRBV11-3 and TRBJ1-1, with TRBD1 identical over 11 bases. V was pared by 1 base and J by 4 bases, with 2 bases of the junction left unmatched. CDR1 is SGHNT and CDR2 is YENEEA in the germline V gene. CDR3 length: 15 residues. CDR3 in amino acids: CASSLGGTGGTEAFF. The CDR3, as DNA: TGTGCCAGCAGCTTAGGCGGGACAGGGGGCACTGAAGCTTTCTTT.

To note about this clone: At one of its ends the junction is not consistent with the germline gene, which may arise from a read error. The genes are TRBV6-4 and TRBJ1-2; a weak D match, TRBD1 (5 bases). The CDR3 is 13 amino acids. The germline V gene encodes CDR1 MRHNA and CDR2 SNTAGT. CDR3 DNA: TGTGCCAGCCCCCCGCGACAGAACTCTGGCTACACCTTC. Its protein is CASPPRQNSGYTF.

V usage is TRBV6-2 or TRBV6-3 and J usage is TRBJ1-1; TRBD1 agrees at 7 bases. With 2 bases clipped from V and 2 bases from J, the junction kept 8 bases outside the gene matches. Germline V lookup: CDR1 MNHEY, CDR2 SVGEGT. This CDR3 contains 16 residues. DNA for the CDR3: TGTGCCAGCAGTTACCCGGAGGGACAGCTAAACACTGAAGCTTTCTTT. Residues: CASSYPEGQLNTEAFF.

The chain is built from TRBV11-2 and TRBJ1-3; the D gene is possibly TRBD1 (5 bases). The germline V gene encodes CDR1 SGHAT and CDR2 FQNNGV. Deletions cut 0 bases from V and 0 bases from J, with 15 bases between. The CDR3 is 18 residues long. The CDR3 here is CASSLEGPGRYSGNTIYF. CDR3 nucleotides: TGTGCCAGCAGCTTAGAGGGACCCGGGAGATACTCTGGAAACACCATATATTTT.

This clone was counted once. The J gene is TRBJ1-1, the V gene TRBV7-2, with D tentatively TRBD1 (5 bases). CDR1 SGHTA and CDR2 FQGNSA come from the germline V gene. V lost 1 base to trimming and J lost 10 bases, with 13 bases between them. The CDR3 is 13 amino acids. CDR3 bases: TGTGCCAGCAGCTTAGAGGTCAGGGCTGGAGCTTTCTTT. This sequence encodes CASSLEVRAGAFF.

CDR3 region: CASSLIQYNEQFF. In DNA, the CDR3 is TGTGCCAGCAGCTTAATACAATACAATGAGCAGTTCTTC. The chain links TRBV7-2 to TRBJ2-1, with unresolved D. Germline V CDR1 and CDR2: SGHTA, FQGNSA. The V gene lost 2 bases and the J gene lost 4 bases, with 6 bases spanning the gap. The CDR3 runs 13 residues.

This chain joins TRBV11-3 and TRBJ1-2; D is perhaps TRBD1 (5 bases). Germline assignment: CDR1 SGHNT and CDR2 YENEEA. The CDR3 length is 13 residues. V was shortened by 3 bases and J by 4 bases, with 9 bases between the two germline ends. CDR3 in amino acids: CASSLGEAYGYTF. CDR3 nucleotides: TGTGCCAGCAGCTTGGGGGAGGCCTATGGCTACACCTTC.

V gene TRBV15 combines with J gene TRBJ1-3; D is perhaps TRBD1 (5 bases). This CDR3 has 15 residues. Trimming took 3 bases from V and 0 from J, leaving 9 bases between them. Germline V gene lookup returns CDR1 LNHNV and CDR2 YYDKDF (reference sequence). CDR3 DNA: TGTGCCACCAGCAGTGGACACACCTCTGGAAACACCATATATTTT. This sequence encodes CATSSGHTSGNTIYF.

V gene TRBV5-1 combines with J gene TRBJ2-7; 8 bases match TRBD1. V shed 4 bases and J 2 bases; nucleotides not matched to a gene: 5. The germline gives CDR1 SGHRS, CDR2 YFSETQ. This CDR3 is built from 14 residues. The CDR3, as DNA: TGCGCCAGCAGCCTGCTGGACAGGGCCTACGAGCAGTACTTC. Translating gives CASSLLDRAYEQYF.

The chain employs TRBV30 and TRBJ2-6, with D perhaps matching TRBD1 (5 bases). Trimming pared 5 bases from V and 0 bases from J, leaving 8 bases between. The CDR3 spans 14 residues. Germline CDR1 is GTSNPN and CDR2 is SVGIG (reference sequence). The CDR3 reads CAWDQGSGANVLTF. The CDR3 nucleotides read TGTGCCTGGGACCAGGGCTCTGGGGCCAACGTCCTGACTTTC.